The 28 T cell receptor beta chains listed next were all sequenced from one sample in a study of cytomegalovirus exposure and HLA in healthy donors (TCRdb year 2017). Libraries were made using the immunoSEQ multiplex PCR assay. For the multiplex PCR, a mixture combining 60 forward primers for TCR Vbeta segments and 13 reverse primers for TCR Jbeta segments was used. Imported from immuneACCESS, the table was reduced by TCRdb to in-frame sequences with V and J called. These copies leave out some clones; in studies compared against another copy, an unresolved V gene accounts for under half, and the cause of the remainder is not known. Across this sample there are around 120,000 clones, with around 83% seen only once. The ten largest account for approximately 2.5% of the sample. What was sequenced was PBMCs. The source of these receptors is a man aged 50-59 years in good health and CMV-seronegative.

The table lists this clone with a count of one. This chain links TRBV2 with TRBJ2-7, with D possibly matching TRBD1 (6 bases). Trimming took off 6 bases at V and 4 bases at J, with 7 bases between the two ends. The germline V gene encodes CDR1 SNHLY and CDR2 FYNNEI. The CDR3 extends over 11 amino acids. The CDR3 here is CASRQGYEQYF. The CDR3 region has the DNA TGTGCCAGCAGACAGGGTTACGAGCAGTACTTC.

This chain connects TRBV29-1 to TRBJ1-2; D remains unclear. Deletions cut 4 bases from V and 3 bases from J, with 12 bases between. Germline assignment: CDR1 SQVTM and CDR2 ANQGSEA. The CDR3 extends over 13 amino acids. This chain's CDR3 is CSVGGRNYYGYTF. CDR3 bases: TGCAGCGTTGGAGGCCGGAACTACTATGGCTACACCTTC. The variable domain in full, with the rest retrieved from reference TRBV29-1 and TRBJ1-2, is SAVISQKPSRDICQRGTSLTIQCQVDSQVTMMFWYRQQPGQSLTLIATANQGSEATYESGFVIDKFPISRPNLTFSTLTVSNMSPEDSSIYLCSVGGRNYYGYTFGSGTRLTVV.

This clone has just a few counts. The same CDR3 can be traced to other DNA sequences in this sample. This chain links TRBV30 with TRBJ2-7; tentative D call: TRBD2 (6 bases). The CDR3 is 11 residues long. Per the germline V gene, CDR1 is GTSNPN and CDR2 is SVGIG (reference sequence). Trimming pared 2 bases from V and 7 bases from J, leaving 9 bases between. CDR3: CAWSWGGEQYF. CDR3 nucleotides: TGTGCCTGGAGTTGGGGAGGAGAGCAGTACTTC.

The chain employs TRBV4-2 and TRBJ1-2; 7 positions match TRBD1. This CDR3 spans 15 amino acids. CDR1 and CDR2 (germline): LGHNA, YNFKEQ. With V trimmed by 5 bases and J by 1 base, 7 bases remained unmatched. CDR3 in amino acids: CASSYTGASNYGYTF. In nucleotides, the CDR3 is TGTGCCAGCAGCTACACAGGGGCAAGTAACTATGGCTACACCTTC.

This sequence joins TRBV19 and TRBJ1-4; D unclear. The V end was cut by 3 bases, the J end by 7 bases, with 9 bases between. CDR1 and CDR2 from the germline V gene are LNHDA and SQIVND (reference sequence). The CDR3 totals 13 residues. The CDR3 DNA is TGTGCCAGTAGTATTAATGCAGGTGAAAAACTGTTTTTT. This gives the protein CASSINAGEKLFF.

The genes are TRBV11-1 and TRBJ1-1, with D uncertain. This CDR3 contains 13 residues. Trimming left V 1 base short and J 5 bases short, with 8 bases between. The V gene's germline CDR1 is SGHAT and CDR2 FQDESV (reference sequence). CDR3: CASSLGRGTEAFF. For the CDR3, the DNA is TGTGCCAGCAGCTTAGGGCGGGGAACTGAAGCTTTCTTT. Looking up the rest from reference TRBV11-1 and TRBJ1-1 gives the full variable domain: EAEVAQSPRYKITEKSQAVAFWCDPISGHATLYWYRQILGQGPELLVQFQDESVVDDSQLPKDRFSAERLKGVDSTLKIQPAELGDSAMYLCASSLGRGTEAFFGQGTRLTVV.

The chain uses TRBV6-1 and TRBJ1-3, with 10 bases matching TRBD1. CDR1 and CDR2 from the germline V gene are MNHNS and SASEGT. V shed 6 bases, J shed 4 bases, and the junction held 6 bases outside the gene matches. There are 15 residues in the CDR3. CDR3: CASRRQGASGNTIYF. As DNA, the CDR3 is TGTGCCAGCAGAAGACAGGGGGCATCAGGAAACACCATATATTTT.

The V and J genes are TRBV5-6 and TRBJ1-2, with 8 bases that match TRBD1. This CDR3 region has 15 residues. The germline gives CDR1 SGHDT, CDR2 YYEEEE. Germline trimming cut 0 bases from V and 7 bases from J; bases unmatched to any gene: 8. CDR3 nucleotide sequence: TGTGCCAGCAGCTTGGGAGGCAGGGGGCTTTTTGGCTACACCTTC. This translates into CASSLGGRGLFGYTF.

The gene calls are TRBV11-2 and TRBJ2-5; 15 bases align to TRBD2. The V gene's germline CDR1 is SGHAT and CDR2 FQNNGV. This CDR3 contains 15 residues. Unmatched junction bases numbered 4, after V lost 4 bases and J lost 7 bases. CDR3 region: CASSSGLAGGGTQYF. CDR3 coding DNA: TGTGCCAGCAGCTCGGGACTAGCGGGGGGAGGGACCCAGTACTTC.

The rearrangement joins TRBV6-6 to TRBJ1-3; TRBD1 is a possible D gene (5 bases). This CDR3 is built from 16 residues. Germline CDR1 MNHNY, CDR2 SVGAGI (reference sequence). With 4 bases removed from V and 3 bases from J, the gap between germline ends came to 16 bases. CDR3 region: CASSSWDLLGGNTIYF. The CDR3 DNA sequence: TGTGCCAGCAGTTCCTGGGACTTATTAGGTGGAAACACCATATATTTT.

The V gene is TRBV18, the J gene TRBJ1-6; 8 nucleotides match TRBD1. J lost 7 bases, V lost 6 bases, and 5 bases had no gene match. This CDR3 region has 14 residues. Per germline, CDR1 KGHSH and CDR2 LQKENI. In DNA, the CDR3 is TGTGCCAGCTCCCGACAGGGGAGCAATTCACCCCTCCACTTT. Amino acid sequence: CASSRQGSNSPLHF. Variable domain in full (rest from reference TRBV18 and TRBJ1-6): NAGVMQNPRHLVRRRGQEARLRCSPMKGHSHVYWYRQLPEEGLKFMVYLQKENIIDESGMPKERFSAEFPKEGPSILRIQQVVRGDSAAYFCASSRQGSNSPLHFGNGTRLTVT.

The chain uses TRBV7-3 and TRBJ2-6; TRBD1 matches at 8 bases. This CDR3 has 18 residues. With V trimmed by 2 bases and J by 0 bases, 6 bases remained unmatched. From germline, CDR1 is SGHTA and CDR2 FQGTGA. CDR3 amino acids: CASSLVGTGSSGANVLTF. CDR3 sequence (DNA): TGTGCCAGCAGCTTAGTTGGGACAGGTTCCTCTGGGGCCAACGTCCTGACTTTC.

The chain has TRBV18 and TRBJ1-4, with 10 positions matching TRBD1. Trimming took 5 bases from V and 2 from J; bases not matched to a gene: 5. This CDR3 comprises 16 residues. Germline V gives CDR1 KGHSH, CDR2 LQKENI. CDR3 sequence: CASSSRDRGTNEKLFF. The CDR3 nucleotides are TGTGCCAGCTCAAGCCGGGACAGGGGCACTAATGAAAAACTGTTTTTT.

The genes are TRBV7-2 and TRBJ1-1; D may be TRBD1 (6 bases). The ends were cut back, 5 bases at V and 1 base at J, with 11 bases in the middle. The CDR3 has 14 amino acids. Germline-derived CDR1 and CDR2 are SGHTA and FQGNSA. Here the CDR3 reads CASSPGAGNTEAFF. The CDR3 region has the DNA TGTGCCAGCAGCCCAGGGGCCGGGAACACTGAAGCTTTCTTT. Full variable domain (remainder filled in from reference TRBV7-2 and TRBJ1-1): GAGVSQSPSNKVTEKGKDVELRCDPISGHTALYWYRQSLGQGLEFLIYFQGNSAPDKSGLPSDRFSAERTGGSVSTLTIQRTQQEDSAVYLCASSPGAGNTEAFFGQGTRLTVV.

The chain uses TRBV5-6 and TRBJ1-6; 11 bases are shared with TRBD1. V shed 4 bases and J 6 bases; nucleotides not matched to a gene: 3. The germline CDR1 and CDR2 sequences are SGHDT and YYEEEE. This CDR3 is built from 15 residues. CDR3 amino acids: CASSVDRGLNSPLHF. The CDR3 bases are TGTGCCAGCAGCGTGGACAGGGGGCTTAATTCACCCCTCCACTTT.

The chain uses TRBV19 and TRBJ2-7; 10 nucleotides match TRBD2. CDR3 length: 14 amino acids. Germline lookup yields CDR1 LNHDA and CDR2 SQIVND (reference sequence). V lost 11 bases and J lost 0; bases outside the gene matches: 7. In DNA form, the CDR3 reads TGTGCCGCTGGGGCTAGCGGGGGCTCCTACGAGCAGTACTTC. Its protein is CAAGASGGSYEQYF.

This CDR3 reads CSVEDPSLSPNYGYTF. DNA for the CDR3: TGCAGCGTTGAAGATCCCTCACTGAGTCCTAACTATGGCTACACCTTC. This chain links TRBV29-1 with TRBJ1-2; D remains ambiguous. The CDR3 contains 16 residues. Germline lookup yields CDR1 SQVTM and CDR2 ANQGSEA. Trimming shortened V by 0 bases and J by 0 bases, and 14 bases separated the two germline ends.

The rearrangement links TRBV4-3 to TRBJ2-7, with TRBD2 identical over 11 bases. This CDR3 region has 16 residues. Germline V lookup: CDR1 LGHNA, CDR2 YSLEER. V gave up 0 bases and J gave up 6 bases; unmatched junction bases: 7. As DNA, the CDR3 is TGCGCCAGCAGCCAAGATCTAGCGGGGGGACACTGCGAGCAGTACTTC. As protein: CASSQDLAGGHCEQYF.

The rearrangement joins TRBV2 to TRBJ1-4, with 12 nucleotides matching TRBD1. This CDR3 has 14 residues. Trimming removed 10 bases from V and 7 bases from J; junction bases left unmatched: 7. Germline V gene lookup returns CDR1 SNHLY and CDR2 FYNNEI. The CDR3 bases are TGTGCCAACAGGGACAGGGGGCTAAGTGAAAAACTGTTTTTT. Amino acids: CANRDRGLSEKLFF.

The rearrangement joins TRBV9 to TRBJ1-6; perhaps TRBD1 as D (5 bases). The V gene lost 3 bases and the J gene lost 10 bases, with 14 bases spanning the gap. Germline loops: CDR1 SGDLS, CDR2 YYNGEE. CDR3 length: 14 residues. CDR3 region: CASSAFRGGSPLHF. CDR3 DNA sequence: TGTGCCAGCAGCGCCTTTAGGGGTGGGTCACCCCTCCACTTT.

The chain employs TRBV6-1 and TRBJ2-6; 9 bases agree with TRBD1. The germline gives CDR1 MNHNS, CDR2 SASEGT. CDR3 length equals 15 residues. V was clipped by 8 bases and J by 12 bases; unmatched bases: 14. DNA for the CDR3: TGTGCCAGCCGCAATCCGACAGGGGGACTTCGCGTCCTGACTTTC. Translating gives CASRNPTGGLRVLTF.

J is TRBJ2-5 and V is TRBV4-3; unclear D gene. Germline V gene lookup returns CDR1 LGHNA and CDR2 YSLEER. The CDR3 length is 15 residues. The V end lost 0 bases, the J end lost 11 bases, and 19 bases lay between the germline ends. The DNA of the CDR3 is TGCGCCAGCAGCCAAGATAGGTCACTCGACGGAGAGCAGTACTTC. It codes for CASSQDRSLDGEQYF.

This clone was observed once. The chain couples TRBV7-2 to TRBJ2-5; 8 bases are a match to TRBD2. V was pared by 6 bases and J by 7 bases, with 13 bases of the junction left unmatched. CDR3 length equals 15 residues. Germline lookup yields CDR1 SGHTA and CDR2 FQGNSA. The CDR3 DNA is TGTGCCAGCAGTCCGAGTAGCGGGGTTGAAGGGACCCAGTACTTC. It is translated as CASSPSSGVEGTQYF. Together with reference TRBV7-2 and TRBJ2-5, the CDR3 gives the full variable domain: GAGVSQSPSNKVTEKGKDVELRCDPISGHTALYWYRQSLGQGLEFLIYFQGNSAPDKSGLPSDRFSAERTGGSVSTLTIQRTQQEDSAVYLCASSPSSGVEGTQYFGPGTRLLVL.

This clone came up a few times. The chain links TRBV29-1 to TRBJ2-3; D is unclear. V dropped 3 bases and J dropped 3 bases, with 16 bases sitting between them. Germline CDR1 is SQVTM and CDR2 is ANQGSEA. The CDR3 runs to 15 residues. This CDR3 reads CSVDCFGSVTDTQYF. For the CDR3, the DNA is TGCAGCGTTGACTGTTTTGGCAGTGTTACAGATACGCAGTATTTT.

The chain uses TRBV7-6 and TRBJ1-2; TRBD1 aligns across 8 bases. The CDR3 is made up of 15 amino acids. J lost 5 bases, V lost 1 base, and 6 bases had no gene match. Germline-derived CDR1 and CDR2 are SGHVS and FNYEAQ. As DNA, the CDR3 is TGTGCCAGCAGCTTAGAGGACAGGGTACCTTATGGCTACACCTTC. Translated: CASSLEDRVPYGYTF.

The CDR3 region has the DNA TGCGCCAGCAGCCCCGAGGGGGCGGATTCACCCCTCCACTTT. Translated: CASSPEGADSPLHF. The gene calls are TRBV5-1 and TRBJ1-6; 7 bases agree with TRBD1. The CDR3 runs 14 residues. Trimming took 4 bases from V and 8 from J; bases not matched to a gene: 6. Germline V CDR1 and CDR2: SGHRS, YFSETQ.

The chain's CDR3 is CASSELSDTQYF. CDR3 bases: TGTGCCAGCAGTGAACTATCAGATACGCAGTATTTT. This chain links TRBV6-1 with TRBJ2-3, with D unresolved. In germline, CDR1 is MNHNS, CDR2 SASEGT. The ends were cut back, 2 bases at V and 4 bases at J, with 4 bases in the middle. The CDR3 sequence is 12 residues long.

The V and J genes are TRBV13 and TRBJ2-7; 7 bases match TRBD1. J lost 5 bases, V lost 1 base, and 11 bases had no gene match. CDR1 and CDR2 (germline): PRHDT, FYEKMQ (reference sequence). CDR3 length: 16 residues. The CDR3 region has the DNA TGTGCCAGCAGCTTAGCCTTATCAGGGGGAATCGACGAGCAGTACTTC. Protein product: CASSLALSGGIDEQYF. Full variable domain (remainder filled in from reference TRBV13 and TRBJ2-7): AAGVIQSPRHLIKEKRETATLKCYPIPRHDTVYWYQQGPGQDPQFLISFYEKMQSDKGSIPDRFSAQQFSDYHSELNMSSLELGDSALYFCASSLALSGGIDEQYFGPGTRLTVT.